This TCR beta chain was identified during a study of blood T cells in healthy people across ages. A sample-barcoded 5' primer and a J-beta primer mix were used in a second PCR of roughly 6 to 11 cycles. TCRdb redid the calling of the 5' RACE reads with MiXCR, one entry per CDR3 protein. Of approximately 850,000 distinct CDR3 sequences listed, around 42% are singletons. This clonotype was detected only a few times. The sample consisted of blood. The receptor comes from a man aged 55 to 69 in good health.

The CDR3 protein is CASSGREGSPLHF. In DNA, the CDR3 is TGTGCCAGCAGCGGGAGGGAAGGCTCACCCCTCCACTTT. V and J are TRBV11-2 and TRBJ1-6; D is unclear. V was pared by 5 bases and J by 10 bases, with 12 bases between. This CDR3 comprises 13 residues. Germline CDR1 and CDR2: SGHAT and FQNNGV.